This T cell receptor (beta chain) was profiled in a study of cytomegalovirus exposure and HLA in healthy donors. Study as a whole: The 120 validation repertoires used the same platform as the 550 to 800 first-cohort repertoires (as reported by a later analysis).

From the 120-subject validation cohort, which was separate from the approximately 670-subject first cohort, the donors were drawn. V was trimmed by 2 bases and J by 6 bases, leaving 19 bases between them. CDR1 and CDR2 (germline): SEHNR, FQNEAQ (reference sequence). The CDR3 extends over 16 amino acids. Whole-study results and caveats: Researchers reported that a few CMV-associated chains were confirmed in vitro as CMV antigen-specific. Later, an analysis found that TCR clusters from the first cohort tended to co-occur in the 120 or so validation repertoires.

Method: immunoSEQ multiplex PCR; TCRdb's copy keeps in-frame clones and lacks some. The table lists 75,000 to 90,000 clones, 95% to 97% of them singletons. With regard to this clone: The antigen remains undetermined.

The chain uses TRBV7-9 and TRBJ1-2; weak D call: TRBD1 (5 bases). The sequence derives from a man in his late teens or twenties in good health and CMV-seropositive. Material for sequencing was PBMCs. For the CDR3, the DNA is TGTGCCAGCAGCTTAAAGTTCCGGACTTCGGGGGATGGCTACACCTTC. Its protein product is CASSLKFRTSGDGYTF.